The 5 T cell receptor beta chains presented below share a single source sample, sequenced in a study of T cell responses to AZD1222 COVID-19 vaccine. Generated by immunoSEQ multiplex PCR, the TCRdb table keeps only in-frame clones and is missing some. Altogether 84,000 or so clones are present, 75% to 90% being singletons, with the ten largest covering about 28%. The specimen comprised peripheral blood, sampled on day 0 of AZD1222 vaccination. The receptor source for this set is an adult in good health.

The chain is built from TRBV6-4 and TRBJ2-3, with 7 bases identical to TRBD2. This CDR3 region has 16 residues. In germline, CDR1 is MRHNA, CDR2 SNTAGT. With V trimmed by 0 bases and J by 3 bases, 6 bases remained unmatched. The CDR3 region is CASSDSAGEWTDTQYF. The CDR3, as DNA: TGTGCCAGCAGTGACTCCGCGGGAGAGTGGACAGATACGCAGTATTTT.

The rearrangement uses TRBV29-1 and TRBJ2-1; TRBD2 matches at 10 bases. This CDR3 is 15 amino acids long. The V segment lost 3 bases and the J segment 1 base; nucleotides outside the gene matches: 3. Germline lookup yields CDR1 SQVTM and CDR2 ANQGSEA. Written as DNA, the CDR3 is TGCAGCGTTGAGAAGCGGGAGGGGTCCTACAATGAGCAGTTCTTC. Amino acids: CSVEKREGSYNEQFF.

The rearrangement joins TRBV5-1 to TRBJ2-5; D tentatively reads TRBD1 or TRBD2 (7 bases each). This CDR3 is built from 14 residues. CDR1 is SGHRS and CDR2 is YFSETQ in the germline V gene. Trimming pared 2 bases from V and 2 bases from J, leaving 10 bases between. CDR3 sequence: CASSLAGQQETQYF. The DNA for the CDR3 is TGCGCCAGCAGCTTAGCGGGACAGCAAGAGACCCAGTACTTC.

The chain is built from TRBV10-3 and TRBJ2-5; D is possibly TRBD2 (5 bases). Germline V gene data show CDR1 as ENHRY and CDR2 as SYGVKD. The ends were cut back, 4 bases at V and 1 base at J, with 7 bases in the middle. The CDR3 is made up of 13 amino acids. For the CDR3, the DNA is TGTGCCATCAGTGGCGGGTCCCAAGAGACCCAGTACTTC. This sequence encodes CAISGGSQETQYF.

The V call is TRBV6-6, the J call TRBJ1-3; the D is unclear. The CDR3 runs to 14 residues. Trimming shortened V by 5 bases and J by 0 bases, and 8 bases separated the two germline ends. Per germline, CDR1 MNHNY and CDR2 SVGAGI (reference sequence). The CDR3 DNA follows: TGTGCCAGCAGTAGTCTGGACTCTGGAAACACCATATATTTT. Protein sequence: CASSSLDSGNTIYF.